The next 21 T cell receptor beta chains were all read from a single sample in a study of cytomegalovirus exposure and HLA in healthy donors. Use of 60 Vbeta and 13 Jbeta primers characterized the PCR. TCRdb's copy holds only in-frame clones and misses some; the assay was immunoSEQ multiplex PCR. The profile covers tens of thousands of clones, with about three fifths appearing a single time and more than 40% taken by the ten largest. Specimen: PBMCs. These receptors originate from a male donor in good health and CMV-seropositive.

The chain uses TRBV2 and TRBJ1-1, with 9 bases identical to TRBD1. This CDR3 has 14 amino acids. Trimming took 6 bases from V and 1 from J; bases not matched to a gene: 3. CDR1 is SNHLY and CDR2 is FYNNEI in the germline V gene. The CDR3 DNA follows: TGTGCCAGCAGGGGGACAGGGTGGAACACTGAAGCTTTCTTT. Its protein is CASRGTGWNTEAFF.

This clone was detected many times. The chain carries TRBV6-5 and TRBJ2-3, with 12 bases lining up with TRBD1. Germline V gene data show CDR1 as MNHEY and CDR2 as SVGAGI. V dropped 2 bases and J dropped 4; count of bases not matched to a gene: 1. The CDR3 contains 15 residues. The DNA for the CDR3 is TGTGCCAGCAGTTACGGGACAGGGGGCGCAGATACGCAGTATTTT. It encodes CASSYGTGGADTQYF.

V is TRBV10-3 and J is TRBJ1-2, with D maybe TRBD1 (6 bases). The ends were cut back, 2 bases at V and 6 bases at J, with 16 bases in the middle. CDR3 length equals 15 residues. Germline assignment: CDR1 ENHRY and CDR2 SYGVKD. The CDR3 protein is CAISETQGTPNGYTF. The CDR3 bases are TGTGCCATCAGTGAGACTCAGGGGACACCGAATGGCTACACCTTC.

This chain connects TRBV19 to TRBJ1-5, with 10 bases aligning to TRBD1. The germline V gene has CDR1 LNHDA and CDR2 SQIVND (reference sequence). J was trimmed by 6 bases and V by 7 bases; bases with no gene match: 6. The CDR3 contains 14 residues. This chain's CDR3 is CASKTGGGGQPQHF. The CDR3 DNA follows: TGTGCCAGTAAGACAGGGGGCGGAGGTCAGCCCCAGCATTTT.

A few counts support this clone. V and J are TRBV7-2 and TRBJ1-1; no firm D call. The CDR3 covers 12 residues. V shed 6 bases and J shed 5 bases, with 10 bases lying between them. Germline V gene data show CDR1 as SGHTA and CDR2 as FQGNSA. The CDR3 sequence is CASRFGLTEAFF. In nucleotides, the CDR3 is TGTGCCAGCAGATTCGGGTTAACTGAAGCTTTCTTT.

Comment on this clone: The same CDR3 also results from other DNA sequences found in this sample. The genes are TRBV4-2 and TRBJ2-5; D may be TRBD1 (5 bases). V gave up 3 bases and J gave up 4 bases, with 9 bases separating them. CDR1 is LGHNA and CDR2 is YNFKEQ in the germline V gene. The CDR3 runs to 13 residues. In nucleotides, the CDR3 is TGTGCCAGCAGCCAGGGTAGGGGAGAGACCCAGTACTTC. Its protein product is CASSQGRGETQYF.

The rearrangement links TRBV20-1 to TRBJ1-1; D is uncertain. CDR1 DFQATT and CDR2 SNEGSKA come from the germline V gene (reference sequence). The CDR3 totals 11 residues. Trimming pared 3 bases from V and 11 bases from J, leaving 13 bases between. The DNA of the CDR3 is TGCAGTGCTAGTGCTGTGCGAGAGGCTTTCTTT. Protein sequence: CSASAVREAFF.

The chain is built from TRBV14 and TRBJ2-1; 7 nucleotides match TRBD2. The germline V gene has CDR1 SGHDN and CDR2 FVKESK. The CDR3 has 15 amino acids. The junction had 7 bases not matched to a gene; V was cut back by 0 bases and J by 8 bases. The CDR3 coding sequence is TGTGCCAGCAGCCAAGATCTGGGGGGGGATCATGAGCAGTTCTTC. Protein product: CASSQDLGGDHEQFF. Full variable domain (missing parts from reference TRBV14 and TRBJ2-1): EAGVTQFPSHSVIEKGQTVTLRCDPISGHDNLYWYRRVMGKEIKFLLHFVKESKQDESGMPNNRFLAERTGGTYSTLKVQPAELEDSGVYFCASSQDLGGDHEQFFGPGTRLTVL.

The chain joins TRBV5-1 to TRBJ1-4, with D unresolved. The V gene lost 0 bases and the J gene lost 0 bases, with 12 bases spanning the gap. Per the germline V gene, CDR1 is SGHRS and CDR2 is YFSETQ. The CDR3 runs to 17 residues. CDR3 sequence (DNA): TGCGCCAGCAGCTTGGGCTGGCAGACTGCAACTAATGAAAAACTGTTTTTT. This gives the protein CASSLGWQTATNEKLFF.

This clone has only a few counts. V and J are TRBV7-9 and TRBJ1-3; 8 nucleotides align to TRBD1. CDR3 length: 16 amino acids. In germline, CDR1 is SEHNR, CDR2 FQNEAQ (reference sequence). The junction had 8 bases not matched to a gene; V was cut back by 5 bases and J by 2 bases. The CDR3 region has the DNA TGTGCCAGCAGCGGACACAGGGGGGTCACTGGAAACACCATATATTTT. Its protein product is CASSGHRGVTGNTIYF.

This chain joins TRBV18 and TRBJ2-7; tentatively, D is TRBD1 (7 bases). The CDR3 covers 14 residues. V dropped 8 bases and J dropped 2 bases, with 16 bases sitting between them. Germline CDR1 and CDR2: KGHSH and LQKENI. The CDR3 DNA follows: TGTGCCAGCGCAGCCCAGGGGGGTCCCTACGAGCAGTACTTC. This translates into CASAAQGGPYEQYF.

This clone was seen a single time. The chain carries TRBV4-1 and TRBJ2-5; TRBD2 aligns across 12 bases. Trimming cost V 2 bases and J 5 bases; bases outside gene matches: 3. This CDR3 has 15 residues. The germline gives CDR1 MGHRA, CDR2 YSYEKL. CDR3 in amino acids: CASSQTSGGSETQYF. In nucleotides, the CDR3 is TGCGCCAGCAGCCAAACTAGCGGGGGGTCTGAGACCCAGTACTTC.

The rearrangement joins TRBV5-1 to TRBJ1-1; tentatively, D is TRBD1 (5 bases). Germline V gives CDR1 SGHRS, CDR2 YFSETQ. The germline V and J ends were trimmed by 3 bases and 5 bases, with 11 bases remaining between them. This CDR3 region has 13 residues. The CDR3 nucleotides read TGCGCCAGCAGCTGGGAAAGGGGAACTGAAGCTTTCTTT. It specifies CASSWERGTEAFF. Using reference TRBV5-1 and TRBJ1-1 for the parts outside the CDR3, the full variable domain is KAGVTQTPRYLIKTRGQQVTLSCSPISGHRSVSWYQQTPGQGLQFLFEYFSETQRNKGNFPGRFSGRQFSNSRSEMNVSTLELGDSALYLCASSWERGTEAFFGQGTRLTVV.

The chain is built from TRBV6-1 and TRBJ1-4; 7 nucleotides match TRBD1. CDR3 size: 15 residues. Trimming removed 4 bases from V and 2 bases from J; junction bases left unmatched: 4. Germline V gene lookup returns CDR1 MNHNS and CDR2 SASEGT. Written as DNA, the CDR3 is TGTGCCAGCAGTGGACAGGGTCGGACTAATGAAAAACTGTTTTTT. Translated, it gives CASSGQGRTNEKLFF.

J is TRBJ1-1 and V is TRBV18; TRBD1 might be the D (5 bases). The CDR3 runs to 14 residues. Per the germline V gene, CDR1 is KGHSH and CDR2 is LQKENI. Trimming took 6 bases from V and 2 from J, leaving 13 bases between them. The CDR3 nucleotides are TGTGCCAGCTCCATGCAGGGATTTAACACTGAAGCTTTCTTT. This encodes CASSMQGFNTEAFF.

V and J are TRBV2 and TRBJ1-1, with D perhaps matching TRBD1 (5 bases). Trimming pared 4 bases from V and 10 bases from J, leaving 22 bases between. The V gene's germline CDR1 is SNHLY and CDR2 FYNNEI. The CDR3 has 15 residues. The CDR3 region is CASSVSVGARGGAFF. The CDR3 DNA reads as TGTGCCAGCAGTGTGTCAGTTGGGGCGAGGGGAGGAGCTTTCTTT.

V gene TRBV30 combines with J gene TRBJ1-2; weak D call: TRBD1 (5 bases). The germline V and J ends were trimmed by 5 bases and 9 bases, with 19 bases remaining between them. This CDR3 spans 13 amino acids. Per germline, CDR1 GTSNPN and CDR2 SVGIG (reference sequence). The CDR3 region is CAWEGGDRLSYTF. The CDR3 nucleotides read TGTGCCTGGGAAGGCGGGGACCGGTTAAGCTACACCTTC.

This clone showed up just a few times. The CDR3 reads CASSPGARRDIQYF. The CDR3 DNA follows: TGTGCCAGCAGCCCCGGGGCCCGGAGGGACATTCAGTACTTC. The J gene is TRBJ2-4, the V gene TRBV6-5; D is perhaps TRBD2 (6 bases). Trimming left V 6 bases short and J 8 bases short, with 17 bases between. This CDR3 has 14 amino acids. Germline V gene lookup returns CDR1 MNHEY and CDR2 SVGAGI.

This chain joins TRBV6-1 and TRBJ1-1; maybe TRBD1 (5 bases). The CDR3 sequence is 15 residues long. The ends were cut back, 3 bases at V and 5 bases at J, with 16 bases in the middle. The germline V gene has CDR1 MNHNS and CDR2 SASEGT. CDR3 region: CASSEELGLGTEAFF. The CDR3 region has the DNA TGTGCCAGCAGTGAGGAGTTGGGGCTGGGAACTGAAGCTTTCTTT.

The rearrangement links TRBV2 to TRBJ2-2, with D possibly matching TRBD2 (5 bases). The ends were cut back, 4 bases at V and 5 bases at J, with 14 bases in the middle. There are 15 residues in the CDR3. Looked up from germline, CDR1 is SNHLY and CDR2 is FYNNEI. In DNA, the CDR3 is TGTGCCAGCAGTGCGAGGGCGTTACTTACCGGGGAGCTGTTTTTT. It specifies CASSARALLTGELFF.

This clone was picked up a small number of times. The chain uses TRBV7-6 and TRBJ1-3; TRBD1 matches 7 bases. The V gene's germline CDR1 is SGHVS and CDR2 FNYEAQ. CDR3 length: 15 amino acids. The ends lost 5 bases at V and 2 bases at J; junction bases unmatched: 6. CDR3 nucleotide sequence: TGTGCCAGCAGCGCTGTGGGGACAGCTGGAAACACCATATATTTT. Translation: CASSAVGTAGNTIYF.